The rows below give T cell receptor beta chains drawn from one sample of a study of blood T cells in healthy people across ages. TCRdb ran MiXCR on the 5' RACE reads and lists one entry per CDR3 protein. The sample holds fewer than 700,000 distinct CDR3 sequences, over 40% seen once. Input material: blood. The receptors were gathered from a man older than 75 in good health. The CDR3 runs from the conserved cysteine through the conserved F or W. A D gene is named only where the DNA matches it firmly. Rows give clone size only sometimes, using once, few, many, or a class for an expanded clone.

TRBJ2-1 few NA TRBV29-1 TGCAGCGCCCGACGACGACAGAGCTCCTACAATGAGCAGTTCTTC CSARRRQSSYNEQFF
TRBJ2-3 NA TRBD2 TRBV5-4 TGTGCCAGCAGCCAGACTAGCGGGGGGAGAGATACGCAGTATTTT CASSQTSGGRDTQYF
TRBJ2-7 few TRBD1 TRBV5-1 TGCGCCAGCAGCTTGGGGGGACAGGGGCCATCCTACGAGCAGTACTTC CASSLGGQGPSYEQYF
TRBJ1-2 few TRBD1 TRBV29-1 TGCAGCGGCGCCGGGACAGGGGGTAATGGCTACACCTTC CSGAGTGGNGYTF
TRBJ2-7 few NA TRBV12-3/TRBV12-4 TGTGCCAGCAGTTTTGTCGGAGGGCAATCCTACGAGCAGTACTTC CASSFVGGQSYEQYF
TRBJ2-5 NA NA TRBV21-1 TGTGCCAGCAGCAAAGCCCGACAGGTCCAAGAGACCCAGTACTTC CASSKARQVQETQYF
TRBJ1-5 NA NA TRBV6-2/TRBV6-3 TGTGCCAGCATACGAGGGGGGGGTAATCAGCCCCAGCATTTT CASIRGGGNQPQHF
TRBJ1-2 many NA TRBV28 TGTGCCAGTTACCACAGAGGGGGCTACACCTTC CASYHRGGYTF
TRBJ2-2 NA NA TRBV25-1 TGTGCCACCCATATCCGAAGGCAGGGGTTGAACACCGGGGAGCTGTTTTTT CATHIRRQGLNTGELFF
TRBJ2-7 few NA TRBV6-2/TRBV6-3 TGTGCCAGCAGGCCACCCTCCTACGAGCAGTACTTC CASRPPSYEQYF
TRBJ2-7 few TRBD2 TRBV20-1 TGCAGTGCAAAAGTAGCGGGAGGGGGCTACGAGCAGTACTTC CSAKVAGGGYEQYF
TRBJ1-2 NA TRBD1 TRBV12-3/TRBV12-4 TGTGCCAGCAGTCGAACAGGGGTTGTCTATGGCTACACCTTC CASSRTGVVYGYTF